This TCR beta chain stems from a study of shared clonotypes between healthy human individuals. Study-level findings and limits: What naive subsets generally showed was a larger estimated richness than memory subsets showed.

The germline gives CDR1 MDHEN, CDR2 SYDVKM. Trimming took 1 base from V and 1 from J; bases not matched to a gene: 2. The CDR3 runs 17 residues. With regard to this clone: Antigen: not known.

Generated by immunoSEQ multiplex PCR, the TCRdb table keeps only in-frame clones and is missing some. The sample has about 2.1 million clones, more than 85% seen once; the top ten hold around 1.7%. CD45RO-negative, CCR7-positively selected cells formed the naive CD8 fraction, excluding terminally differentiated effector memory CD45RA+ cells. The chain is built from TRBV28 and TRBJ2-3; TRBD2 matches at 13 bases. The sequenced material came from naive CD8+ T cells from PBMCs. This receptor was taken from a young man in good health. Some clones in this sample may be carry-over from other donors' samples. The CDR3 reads CASSLLLAGGGTDTQYF. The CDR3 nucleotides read TGTGCCAGCAGTTTATTACTAGCGGGAGGGGGCACAGATACGCAGTATTTT.